This T cell receptor (beta chain) was sequenced for a study of blood T cell repertoires in COVID-19. Study-level information: From T cells, B-cell-depleted T cells, or PBMCs came the material, which was cDNA or gDNA.

This CDR3 comprises 14 residues. Germline CDR1 reads SGHNT; CDR2 reads YYREEE (reference sequence). V was clipped by 0 bases and J by 8 bases, with 11 bases between them. Residents of about 25 US areas, aged about 18 to 89 years, made up the participants. Before being deemed recovered, Cohort 3 donors had two negative PCRs, clearance, or symptom resolution. TCRdb's table, derived via immunoSEQ multiplex PCR, lists solely in-frame clones and lacks some. The sample holds 200,000 to 250,000 clones; roughly nine tenths are singletons and the top ten take around 2.6%. The chain joins TRBV5-4 to TRBJ1-4; unclear D gene. The sequenced material came from PBMCs or T cells enriched from blood (not recorded which). The receptor was isolated from a woman in her 30s who had recovered from COVID-19. The CDR3 sequence: CASSLGFSEEKLFF. In nucleotides, the CDR3 is TGTGCCAGCAGCTTGGGCTTTTCGGAGGAAAAACTGTTTTTT. Drawing the rest from reference TRBV5-4 and TRBJ1-4, the complete variable domain is ETGVTQSPTHLIKTRGQQVTLRCSSQSGHNTVSWYQQALGQGPQFIFQYYREEENGRGNFPPRFSGLQFPNYSSELNVNALELDDSALYLCASSLGFSEEKLFFGSGTQLSVL.